Listed here are 25 T cell receptor beta chains from one sample, sequenced in a study of beta chain features in type 1 diabetes. Study-wide results and limits: Among patients with Type 1 diabetes, TCRB CDR3s were moderately but significantly shorter in every one of the four CD4+ subsets.

These receptors have no known antigen. Expressed TCRB transcripts were sequenced because the entire RNA isolate underwent reverse transcription. Clones were read by immunoSEQ multiplex PCR, and TCRdb kept only the in-frame ones, dropping some. The data contain 250,000 to 300,000 clones, around an eighth of them seen just once; the ten biggest clones take up 0.015% to 0.02%. Input material: naive CD4+ T cells from blood. All receptors derive from a man aged 25-45 years with type 1 diabetes.

This clone occurred a few times. The gene calls are TRBV27 and TRBJ2-2, with 14 nucleotides matching TRBD2. The CDR3 is 16 residues long. In germline, CDR1 is MNHEY, CDR2 SMNVEV (reference sequence). With 6 bases clipped from V and 6 bases from J, the junction kept 6 bases outside the gene matches. The CDR3, as DNA: TGTGCCAGCAGGGGGACTAGCGGGAGTGTGGCCGGGGAGCTGTTTTTT. This gives the protein CASRGTSGSVAGELFF.

The chain couples TRBV13 to TRBJ1-2; D may be TRBD1 (6 bases). This CDR3 contains 15 residues. Deletions cut 2 bases from V and 0 bases from J, with 10 bases between. Germline V lookup: CDR1 PRHDT, CDR2 FYEKMQ (reference sequence). The CDR3 DNA sequence: TGTGCCAGCAGCTTAACAGGGCGGGCTAACTATGGCTACACCTTC. It encodes CASSLTGRANYGYTF.

V usage is TRBV4-2 and J usage is TRBJ1-1; 7 bases agree with TRBD1. The CDR3 totals 13 residues. Germline V gives CDR1 LGHNA, CDR2 YNFKEQ. Unmatched junction bases numbered 5, after V lost 5 bases and J lost 5 bases. As DNA, the CDR3 is TGTGCCAGCAGCTTGGGACAGAAAACTGAAGCTTTCTTT. This sequence encodes CASSLGQKTEAFF.

This clone came up a few times. The chain employs TRBV28 and TRBJ2-3; a weak D match, TRBD2 (5 bases). V dropped 4 bases and J dropped 1 base, with 9 bases sitting between them. CDR3 size: 14 residues. From germline, CDR1 is MDHEN and CDR2 SYDVKM. CDR3 region: CASSSPGGTDTQYF. The CDR3 DNA sequence: TGTGCCAGCAGTTCCCCCGGGGGCACAGATACGCAGTATTTT.

The chain uses TRBV6-6 and TRBJ1-4, with D hard to call. This CDR3 is built from 12 residues. From germline, CDR1 is MNHNY and CDR2 SVGAGI (reference sequence). Trimming stripped 8 bases from V and 7 bases from J, with 11 bases between. The CDR3 loop is CASANQAEKLFF. Written as DNA, the CDR3 is TGTGCCAGCGCAAACCAGGCTGAAAAACTGTTTTTT.

CDR3 sequence reads: CASSLGGQPSYNEQFF. In DNA, the CDR3 is TGCGCCAGCAGCTTGGGAGGTCAGCCCTCCTACAATGAGCAGTTCTTC. The genes are TRBV5-1 and TRBJ2-1; D is undetermined. Trimming left V 0 bases short and J 0 bases short, with 10 bases between. This CDR3 region has 16 residues. The germline CDR1 and CDR2 sequences are SGHRS and YFSETQ.

The V and J genes are TRBV9 and TRBJ2-7, with D tentatively TRBD1 (5 bases). V lost 2 bases and J 5 bases, leaving 11 bases between the germline ends. The CDR3 covers 13 residues. The V gene's germline CDR1 is SGDLS and CDR2 YYNGEE. The CDR3 nucleotides read TGTGCCAGCAGCGTGGGGCAGTTCCACGAGCAGTACTTC. Translated, it gives CASSVGQFHEQYF.

The rearrangement joins TRBV5-1 to TRBJ2-1, with a possible D match to TRBD2 (5 bases). CDR3 size: 15 residues. Deletions cut 2 bases from V and 0 bases from J, with 9 bases between. Germline-derived CDR1 and CDR2 are SGHRS and YFSETQ. CDR3: CASSLLGSSYNEQFF. CDR3 nucleotide sequence: TGCGCCAGCAGCTTACTAGGAAGCTCCTACAATGAGCAGTTCTTC.

This clone was counted only a few times. The V gene is TRBV4-2, the J gene TRBJ1-1; D possibly corresponds to TRBD1 (5 bases). Germline assignment: CDR1 LGHNA and CDR2 YNFKEQ. The CDR3 has 13 residues. V shed 4 bases and J shed 1 base, with 7 bases lying between them. In nucleotides, the CDR3 is TGTGCCAGCAGCCTAACAGGGAACACTGAAGCTTTCTTT. It yields the protein CASSLTGNTEAFF.

This clone was picked up a small number of times. The sample contains more than one DNA sequence encoding this CDR3. V and J are TRBV7-2 and TRBJ2-5, with D uncertain. Trimming shortened V by 2 bases and J by 4 bases, and 5 bases separated the two germline ends. The CDR3 loop spans 12 amino acids. Germline lookup yields CDR1 SGHTA and CDR2 FQGNSA. The CDR3 here is CASSLYGETQYF. The CDR3 DNA is TGTGCCAGCAGCTTATACGGAGAGACCCAGTACTTC.

This clone was counted only a few times. The chain combines TRBV4-2 with TRBJ1-1; D gene uncertain. The V end was cut by 0 bases, the J end by 5 bases, with 16 bases between. Germline V gene lookup returns CDR1 LGHNA and CDR2 YNFKEQ. The CDR3 runs to 16 residues. CDR3 in amino acids: CASSQDDWRAKTEAFF. CDR3 sequence (DNA): TGTGCCAGCAGCCAAGACGACTGGCGGGCGAAGACTGAAGCTTTCTTT.

The chain links TRBV2 to TRBJ1-2; 10 positions agree with TRBD1. The germline V gene encodes CDR1 SNHLY and CDR2 FYNNEI. The CDR3 spans 12 residues. The V gene end was trimmed by 6 bases and the J gene end by 6 bases; junction bases not matched to a gene: 1. The CDR3 DNA reads as TGTGCCAGCAGGGGGACAGGGGATGGCTACACCTTC. It codes for CASRGTGDGYTF.

For this clone: Germline is not matched at one junction end, which may reflect a read error. The chain is built from TRBV7-7 and TRBJ2-3; 11 bases match TRBD2. The CDR3 spans 16 residues. Per the germline V gene, CDR1 is SSHAT and CDR2 is FNYEAQ (reference sequence). CDR3 in DNA: TGTGCTAGCAGCTTAGGTAGCGGGAGGGCCCCAGATACGCAGTATTTT. The encoded protein is CASSLGSGRAPDTQYF.

The V and J genes are TRBV27 and TRBJ1-5, with TRBD1 matching over 9 bases. V lost 6 bases, J lost 7 bases, and 10 bases stayed unmatched. This CDR3 has 15 residues. Looked up from germline, CDR1 is MNHEY and CDR2 is SMNVEV (reference sequence). The CDR3 loop reads CASRLTGGGWQPQHF. The CDR3 bases are TGTGCCAGCAGACTTACAGGGGGCGGTTGGCAGCCCCAGCATTTT.

The chain joins TRBV19 to TRBJ1-1, with TRBD1 matching 9 bases. V shed 3 bases and J 3 bases; nucleotides not matched to a gene: 8. Per germline, CDR1 LNHDA and CDR2 SQIVND (reference sequence). This CDR3 is built from 16 residues. CDR3 in amino acids: CASSILSQGADTEAFF. For the CDR3, the DNA is TGTGCCAGTAGTATCCTTTCACAGGGGGCCGACACTGAAGCTTTCTTT.

The rearrangement links TRBV18 to TRBJ2-1, with TRBD2 as a possible D gene (6 bases). Germline V gives CDR1 KGHSH, CDR2 LQKENI. V lost 2 bases to trimming and J lost 10 bases, with 6 bases between them. The CDR3 has 11 residues. For the CDR3, the DNA is TGTGCCAGCTCACCAGGAGGGGAGCAGTTCTTC. Translating it yields CASSPGGEQFF.

This chain uses TRBV4-1 with TRBJ2-1, with 11 bases identical to TRBD2. Trimming at V came to 0 bases and at J to 1 base, leaving 5 bases not matched to a gene. The CDR3 loop spans 18 amino acids. Germline assignment: CDR1 MGHRA and CDR2 YSYEKL. The CDR3 DNA is TGCGCCAGCAGCCAAGAGGTTAGCGGGAGGGTGTCCTACAATGAGCAGTTCTTC. Residues: CASSQEVSGRVSYNEQFF.

This clone was detected only a few times. V gene TRBV5-1 combines with J gene TRBJ2-1; the D gene is possibly TRBD1 (5 bases). From germline, CDR1 is SGHRS and CDR2 YFSETQ. Trimming removed 4 bases from V and 3 bases from J, with 14 bases in between. The CDR3 runs to 15 residues. The CDR3 nucleotides read TGCGCCAGCAGCCTCCAGGCACAGGACTACAATGAGCAGTTCTTC. Its protein is CASSLQAQDYNEQFF.

The CDR3 DNA reads TGTGCCAGCAGCCCGGACTCAACAAGCTACAATGAGCAGTTCTTC. It encodes CASSPDSTSYNEQFF. The chain uses TRBV7-2 and TRBJ2-1; weak D call: TRBD2 (5 bases). Trimming left V 5 bases short and J 3 bases short, with 14 bases between. This CDR3 contains 15 residues. Germline CDR1 and CDR2: SGHTA and FQGNSA. The entire variable domain, with the rest obtained from reference TRBV7-2 and TRBJ2-1, is as follows: GAGVSQSPSNKVTEKGKDVELRCDPISGHTALYWYRQSLGQGLEFLIYFQGNSAPDKSGLPSDRFSAERTGGSVSTLTIQRTQQEDSAVYLCASSPDSTSYNEQFFGPGTRLTVL.

The chain couples TRBV14 to TRBJ2-7; 11 positions match TRBD1. The V gene end was trimmed by 3 bases and the J gene end by 4 bases; junction bases not matched to a gene: 8. The CDR3 runs to 16 residues. Germline CDR1 reads SGHDN; CDR2 reads FVKESK. The CDR3 loop reads CASSHQPGQGGYEQYF. CDR3 nucleotide sequence: TGTGCCAGCAGCCACCAACCGGGACAGGGGGGATACGAGCAGTACTTC.

V and J are TRBV7-9 and TRBJ2-7, with TRBD2 matching over 7 bases. Germline loops: CDR1 SEHNR, CDR2 FQNEAQ (reference sequence). The CDR3 extends over 15 amino acids. V shed 7 bases, J shed 4 bases, and the junction held 13 bases outside the gene matches. DNA of the CDR3: TGTGCCAGCACCGCCCCCGAGCGGGACGGATACGAGCAGTACTTC. Its translation is CASTAPERDGYEQYF.

This sequence joins TRBV29-1 and TRBJ2-1, with D unresolved. The V end lost 3 bases, the J end lost 7 bases, and 13 bases lay between the germline ends. The V gene's germline CDR1 is SQVTM and CDR2 ANQGSEA. There are 13 residues in the CDR3. The CDR3 sequence is CSVEAQTRNEQFF. As DNA, the CDR3 is TGCAGCGTTGAGGCTCAGACAAGGAATGAGCAGTTCTTC.

This clone showed up just a few times. The rearrangement links TRBV30 to TRBJ1-2; D not resolved. Germline V CDR1 and CDR2: GTSNPN, SVGIG (reference sequence). With 7 bases removed from V and 4 bases from J, the gap between germline ends came to 13 bases. This CDR3 is built from 12 residues. CDR3 region: CAFAAGGYGYTF. In DNA, the CDR3 is TGTGCCTTTGCGGCCGGCGGCTATGGCTACACCTTC.

The rearrangement links TRBV19 to TRBJ2-7; no clear D. The ends were cut back, 2 bases at V and 0 bases at J, with 8 bases in the middle. This CDR3 contains 14 residues. Germline CDR1 reads LNHDA; CDR2 reads SQIVND (reference sequence). This CDR3 is CASSISIDSYEQYF. The CDR3, as DNA: TGTGCCAGTAGTATAAGCATAGACTCCTACGAGCAGTACTTC.

In this sample, this clone turned up a few times. The chain carries TRBV4-3 and TRBJ2-1, with TRBD2 matching over 16 bases. Germline trimming cut 1 base from V and 4 bases from J; bases unmatched to any gene: 10. This CDR3 comprises 20 residues. Germline-derived CDR1 and CDR2 are LGHNA and YSLEER. The DNA for the CDR3 is TGCGCCAGCAGCCAAGCCTCGGGGACTAGCGGGAGGGCCCTATACAATGAGCAGTTCTTC. Translating gives CASSQASGTSGRALYNEQFF.